Below, 29 T cell receptor beta chains from the same sample are listed, as sequenced in a study of PD-L1 blockade in urothelial cancer. The time point is: peripheral blood 6 weeks after treatment start. TCRdb's table, derived via immunoSEQ multiplex PCR, lists solely in-frame clones and lacks some. This sample has nearly 50,000 clones, with under 85% found just once. The sequences come from PBMCs, collected around atezolizumab (anti-PD-L1) treatment. The receptor source for this set is a man aged 50-59 years with urothelial cancer.

V and J are TRBV5-6 and TRBJ1-3, with a weak D call TRBD1 (6 bases). CDR1 and CDR2 (germline): SGHDT, YYEEEE. Trimming removed 6 bases at V and 2 bases at J, with 24 bases between. CDR3 length: 18 residues. The CDR3 protein is CASTISPLGQITGNTIYF. DNA for the CDR3: TGTGCCAGCACCATATCCCCGTTAGGACAGATAACTGGAAACACCATATATTTT.

This sequence joins TRBV29-1 and TRBJ2-7; 8 bases fit TRBD1. J gave up 3 bases and V 6 bases, and 10 bases lay outside the gene matches. The CDR3 is 14 amino acids. Germline CDR1 reads SQVTM; CDR2 reads ANQGSEA. The CDR3 region has the DNA TGCAGCGTGACGTTAAGGACAGGGCTCTACGAGCAGTACTTC. Amino acid sequence: CSVTLRTGLYEQYF.

The V and J genes are TRBV29-1 and TRBJ2-2, with TRBD1 as a possible D gene (5 bases). The V gene's germline CDR1 is SQVTM and CDR2 ANQGSEA. V was cut by 3 bases and J by 6 bases, with 8 bases left in between. The CDR3 runs 12 residues. CDR3 nucleotide sequence: TGCAGCGTTGAGCAGGGTTCCGGGGAGCTGTTTTTT. Residues: CSVEQGSGELFF.

The chain has TRBV2 and TRBJ1-5; TRBD1 might be the D (6 bases). The CDR3 contains 14 residues. V lost 6 bases, J lost 0 bases, and 9 bases lay in between. CDR1 SNHLY and CDR2 FYNNEI come from the germline V gene. CDR3 amino acids: CASRRTDSNQPQHF. The DNA for the CDR3 is TGTGCCAGCAGGCGGACAGATAGCAATCAGCCCCAGCATTTT.

CDR3: CASGRLAGVGEQYF. The DNA of the CDR3 is TGCGCCAGCGGACGACTAGCGGGAGTGGGTGAGCAGTACTTC. The rearrangement links TRBV4-3 to TRBJ2-7; 12 bases line up with TRBD2. V shed 8 bases and J 7 bases; nucleotides not matched to a gene: 9. Germline V gene sequence: CDR1 LGHNA, CDR2 YSLEER. CDR3 size: 14 residues.

The genes are TRBV10-1 and TRBJ2-3; TRBD2 might be the D (5 bases). V shed 2 bases and J shed 6 bases, with 30 bases lying between them. This CDR3 is 20 amino acids long. Germline lookup yields CDR1 WNHNN and CDR2 SYGVQD (reference sequence). The DNA of the CDR3 is TGCGCCAGCAGTGAGCCTGTCTGGCGGGCACCCGTGTCCGGCCCGGATACGCAGTATTTT. It specifies CASSEPVWRAPVSGPDTQYF.

The chain joins TRBV30 to TRBJ1-1; D is unclear. Trimming shortened V by 5 bases and J by 1 base, and 11 bases separated the two germline ends. The CDR3 runs to 13 residues. From germline, CDR1 is GTSNPN and CDR2 SVGIG (reference sequence). CDR3 amino acids: CAWGLTQNTEAFF. The CDR3 region has the DNA TGTGCCTGGGGACTAACACAGAACACTGAAGCTTTCTTT. The full variable domain, completed using reference TRBV30 and TRBJ1-1, is SQTIHQWPATLVQPVGSPLSLECTVEGTSNPNLYWYRQAAGRGLQLLFYSVGIGQISSEVPQNLSASRPQDRQFILSSKKLLLSDSGFYLCAWGLTQNTEAFFGQGTRLTVV.

The chain couples TRBV9 to TRBJ2-3; a weak D match, TRBD2 (6 bases). Germline V gives CDR1 SGDLS, CDR2 YYNGEE. This CDR3 spans 17 amino acids. Trimming pared 0 bases from V and 6 bases from J, leaving 20 bases between. In DNA, the CDR3 is TGTGCCAGCAGCGTAGGGGCGGGACGCATATGGGGGGATACGCAGTATTTT. Protein product: CASSVGAGRIWGDTQYF.

This clone was seen a handful of times. V is TRBV6-4 and J is TRBJ2-1, with TRBD1 matching 9 bases. The V gene's germline CDR1 is MRHNA and CDR2 SNTAGT. The V segment lost 1 base and the J segment 6 bases; nucleotides outside the gene matches: 7. This CDR3 spans 16 amino acids. The CDR3 region has the DNA TGTGCCAGCAGTGACTGGGGGGACAGGGAATCCAATGAGCAGTTCTTC. Translation gives CASSDWGDRESNEQFF.

J is TRBJ2-7 and V is TRBV28, with D perhaps matching TRBD2 (5 bases). V lost 2 bases and J 6 bases, leaving 8 bases between the germline ends. CDR1 is MDHEN and CDR2 is SYDVKM in the germline V gene. The CDR3 runs to 12 residues. The CDR3 loop is CASSLSGSEQYF. The CDR3 DNA reads as TGTGCCAGCAGTTTAAGTGGGAGCGAGCAGTACTTC. The variable domain in full, with the rest retrieved from reference TRBV28 and TRBJ2-7, is DVKVTQSSRYLVKRTGEKVFLECVQDMDHENMFWYRQDPGLGLRLIYFSYDVKMKEKGDIPEGYSVSREKKERFSLILESASTNQTSMYLCASSLSGSEQYFGPGTRLTVT.

J is TRBJ2-5 and V is TRBV11-3, with TRBD1 as a possible D gene (5 bases). Germline assignment: CDR1 SGHNT and CDR2 YENEEA. V dropped 1 base and J dropped 4 bases, with 16 bases sitting between them. The CDR3 sequence is 16 residues long. The CDR3 nucleotides are TGTGCCAGCAGCTTAGTGGGTCCAGGGCAGGGAGAGACCCAGTACTTC. Encoded protein: CASSLVGPGQGETQYF.

This rearrangement joins TRBV7-6 to TRBJ1-4; 10 nucleotides line up with TRBD1. Per the germline V gene, CDR1 is SGHVS and CDR2 is FNYEAQ. The CDR3 extends over 15 amino acids. J lost 3 bases, V lost 5 bases, and 3 bases had no gene match. Here the CDR3 DNA reads TGTGCCAGCAGCGTGGACAGGGGGTCTAATGAAAAACTGTTTTTT. As protein: CASSVDRGSNEKLFF.

In this sample, this clone turned up a few times. The sample holds other DNA sequences that translate to the same CDR3. The chain recombines TRBV5-1 with TRBJ2-1, with 9 bases fitting TRBD2. Per the germline V gene, CDR1 is SGHRS and CDR2 is YFSETQ. CDR3 length equals 15 residues. V gave up 0 bases and J gave up 9 bases; unmatched junction bases: 7. CDR3 region: CASSLAAGGGGEQFF. CDR3 sequence (DNA): TGCGCCAGCAGCTTGGCAGCGGGGGGTGGGGGTGAGCAGTTCTTC. Full variable domain (remainder filled in from reference TRBV5-1 and TRBJ2-1): KAGVTQTPRYLIKTRGQQVTLSCSPISGHRSVSWYQQTPGQGLQFLFEYFSETQRNKGNFPGRFSGRQFSNSRSEMNVSTLELGDSALYLCASSLAAGGGGEQFFGPGTRLTVL.

CDR3 nucleotide sequence: TGTGCCAGCAGTCACCGGGACAGGGTCTCCAATGAGCAGTTCTTC. Translated: CASSHRDRVSNEQFF. The V gene is TRBV28, the J gene TRBJ2-1, with 9 bases lining up with TRBD1. The CDR3 sequence is 15 residues long. The ends lost 5 bases at V and 6 bases at J; junction bases unmatched: 8. The germline gives CDR1 MDHEN, CDR2 SYDVKM.

The CDR3 is CASNDLWQGEETQYF. CDR3 DNA sequence: TGTGCCAGCAATGACCTCTGGCAGGGCGAAGAGACCCAGTACTTC. The chain couples TRBV6-1 to TRBJ2-5, with D maybe TRBD1 (5 bases). Per the germline V gene, CDR1 is MNHNS and CDR2 is SASEGT. This CDR3 contains 15 residues. Trimming shortened V by 7 bases and J by 3 bases, and 18 bases separated the two germline ends.

The rearrangement joins TRBV7-3 to TRBJ2-1; 11 nucleotides agree with TRBD1. CDR1 SGHTA and CDR2 FQGTGA come from the germline V gene. The CDR3 loop spans 15 amino acids. The trim removed 6 bases at V and 4 bases at J, leaving 5 bases unmatched. The DNA for the CDR3 is TGTGCCAGCAGTCCCGGGACAGGGGGATACAATGAGCAGTTCTTC. This gives the protein CASSPGTGGYNEQFF.

The CDR3 reads CAWSRGGGYNSPLHF. The CDR3 bases are TGTGCCTGGAGTCGCGGGGGCGGCTATAATTCACCCCTCCACTTT. The chain joins TRBV30 to TRBJ1-6, with D possibly TRBD1 on 6 matching bases. The length of the CDR3 is 15 residues. The V gene lost 2 bases and the J gene lost 3 bases, with 11 bases spanning the gap. Germline V gives CDR1 GTSNPN, CDR2 SVGIG (reference sequence).

This sequence joins TRBV4-1 and TRBJ1-2; 7 bases are shared with TRBD1. Germline V lookup: CDR1 MGHRA, CDR2 YSYEKL. The CDR3 spans 16 residues. V trimming: 4 bases; J trimming: 0 bases; junction bases outside the gene matches: 8. In nucleotides, the CDR3 is TGCGCCAGCAGCCCAGGGGACAGCAGAGCTAACTATGGCTACACCTTC. Translated: CASSPGDSRANYGYTF.

J is TRBJ2-1 and V is TRBV27; 9 nucleotides align to TRBD2. With V trimmed by 5 bases and J by 1 base, 6 bases remained unmatched. Germline CDR1 reads MNHEY; CDR2 reads SMNVEV (reference sequence). The CDR3 sequence is 16 residues long. CDR3 sequence: CASSRSLAGSYNEQFF. The DNA of the CDR3 is TGTGCCAGCAGTCGGTCGCTAGCGGGATCCTACAATGAGCAGTTCTTC.

The chain carries TRBV27 and TRBJ1-2, with D possibly being TRBD1 (6 bases). From germline, CDR1 is MNHEY and CDR2 SMNVEV (reference sequence). This CDR3 region has 14 residues. The ends were cut back, 3 bases at V and 11 bases at J, with 19 bases in the middle. In DNA form, the CDR3 reads TGTGCCAGCAGTTTCCGACGGGACGCAGGGGATTACACCTTC. Its protein product is CASSFRRDAGDYTF.

V usage is TRBV12-5 and J usage is TRBJ2-3, with D possibly matching TRBD2 (6 bases). The CDR3 runs to 17 residues. V lost 0 bases, J lost 4 bases, and 17 bases lay in between. CDR1 is LGHNT, CDR2 FRNRAP, per germline. The CDR3 here is CASGLVLAFLNSDTQYF. The CDR3 region has the DNA TGTGCTAGTGGTTTGGTACTAGCCTTTCTGAACTCAGATACGCAGTATTTT.

This clone appeared once. The genes are TRBV6-5 and TRBJ2-6; the match to TRBD1 covers 7 bases. V was pared by 4 bases and J by 5 bases, with 8 bases of the junction left unmatched. Per the germline V gene, CDR1 is MNHEY and CDR2 is SVGAGI. This CDR3 is built from 16 residues. The CDR3 coding sequence is TGTGCCAGCAGTTTTCGGGACAGCCCCCGGGCCAACGTCCTGACTTTC. This encodes CASSFRDSPRANVLTF.

V and J are TRBV27 and TRBJ2-1; D is perhaps TRBD1 (6 bases). V shed 5 bases and J shed 13 bases, with 21 bases lying between them. Germline V gene lookup returns CDR1 MNHEY and CDR2 SMNVEV (reference sequence). The CDR3 loop spans 14 amino acids. This CDR3 is CASSPRQDSRNQFF. The DNA of the CDR3 is TGTGCCAGCAGTCCGAGGCAGGACAGTAGGAATCAGTTCTTC.

This rearrangement joins TRBV2 to TRBJ1-5, with no clear D. Germline values: CDR1 SNHLY, CDR2 FYNNEI. CDR3 length: 17 amino acids. V gave up 3 bases and J gave up 1 base, with 16 bases separating them. The CDR3 coding sequence is TGTGCCAGCAGTGACGGGTTGGTGGTAGCCAGCAATCAGCCCCAGCATTTT. Translating it yields CASSDGLVVASNQPQHF.

The chain links TRBV2 to TRBJ2-7; possible D gene TRBD2, 6 bases. The CDR3 consists of 13 residues. V dropped 6 bases and J dropped 7 bases, with 16 bases sitting between them. Germline assignment: CDR1 SNHLY and CDR2 FYNNEI. CDR3 amino acids: CASSFLATREQYF. Here the CDR3 DNA reads TGTGCCAGCAGCTTTCTAGCGACTAGGGAGCAGTACTTC.

The chain couples TRBV7-8 to TRBJ1-2; 8 bases align to TRBD1. The germline V gene has CDR1 SGHVS and CDR2 FQNEAQ. The CDR3 has 15 residues. V lost 5 bases to trimming and J lost 3 bases; unmatched junction nucleotides: 8. The CDR3 loop reads CASSPGQAWDYGYTF. In nucleotides, the CDR3 is TGTGCCAGCAGCCCGGGACAGGCCTGGGACTATGGCTACACCTTC.

This clone is judged medium-sized. The chain couples TRBV21-1 to TRBJ1-2; the listed D gene, TRBD1, was not tested against the DNA. TRBV21-1 is noted as a pseudogene. The length of the CDR3 is 17 residues. In DNA, the CDR3 is TGTGCCAGCAGCAAATCTTTTAGGGACAGGGGCGGCTATGGCTACACCTTC. As protein: CASSKSFRDRGGYGYTF.

V usage is TRBV28 and J usage is TRBJ2-1, with 7 bases aligning to TRBD2. Germline CDR1 MDHEN, CDR2 SYDVKM. This CDR3 has 15 residues. Unmatched junction bases numbered 8, after V lost 4 bases and J lost 5 bases. Written as DNA, the CDR3 is TGTGCCAGCAGTTCCATAGCGGGCCTAAACAATGAGCAGTTCTTC. Translated, it gives CASSSIAGLNNEQFF.

The chain couples TRBV4-1 to TRBJ1-6; D possibly corresponds to TRBD1 (5 bases). V was cut by 4 bases and J by 1 base, with 11 bases left in between. The CDR3 sequence is 16 residues long. Germline V CDR1 and CDR2: MGHRA, YSYEKL. The DNA for the CDR3 is TGCGCCAGCAGCCCTTTAAGACAGTCCTATAATTCACCCCTCCACTTT. Amino acid sequence: CASSPLRQSYNSPLHF.